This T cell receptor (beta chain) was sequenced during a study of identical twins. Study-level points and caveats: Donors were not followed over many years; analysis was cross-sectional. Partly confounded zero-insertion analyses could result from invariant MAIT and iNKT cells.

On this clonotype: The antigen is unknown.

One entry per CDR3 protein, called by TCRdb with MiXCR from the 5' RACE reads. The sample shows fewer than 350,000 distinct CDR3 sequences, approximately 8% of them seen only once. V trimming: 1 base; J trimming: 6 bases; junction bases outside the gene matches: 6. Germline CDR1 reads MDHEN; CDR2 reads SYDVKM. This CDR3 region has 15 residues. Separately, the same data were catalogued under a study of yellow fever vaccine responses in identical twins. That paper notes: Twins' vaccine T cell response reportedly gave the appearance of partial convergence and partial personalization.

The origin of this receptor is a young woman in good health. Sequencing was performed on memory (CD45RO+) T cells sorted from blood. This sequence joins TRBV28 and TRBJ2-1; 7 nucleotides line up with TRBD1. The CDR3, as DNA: TGTGCCAGCAGTTTATTTCGGGCAGGGGGCAATGAGCAGTTCTTC. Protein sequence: CASSLFRAGGNEQFF.